The 21 T cell receptor beta chains below were found in one sample sequenced in a study of cytomegalovirus exposure and HLA in healthy donors. Amplification used 60 Vbeta primers and 13 Jbeta primers. The assay was immunoSEQ multiplex PCR, and TCRdb's table has in-frame clones only and misses some. The sample has about 55,000 clones, and its top ten clones hold approximately 10%. The material sequenced was PBMCs. These receptors were collected from a man aged 50 to 59 in good health and CMV-seropositive.

The V and J genes are TRBV2 and TRBJ1-5, with TRBD1 matching 9 bases. V gave up 4 bases and J gave up 2 bases; unmatched junction bases: 0. CDR3 length: 14 residues. Germline CDR1 SNHLY, CDR2 FYNNEI. The CDR3 DNA reads as TGTGCCAGCAGTGGGACAGGGGGCAATCAGCCCCAGCATTTT. It is translated as CASSGTGGNQPQHF.

The chain uses TRBV5-1 and TRBJ2-7; D ambiguous. The V and J ends lost 4 bases and 2 bases respectively, with 10 bases between them. Per germline, CDR1 SGHRS and CDR2 YFSETQ. This CDR3 is built from 13 residues. The chain's CDR3 is CASSTSGTYEQYF. CDR3 nucleotide sequence: TGCGCCAGCAGCACCTCCGGTACCTACGAGCAGTACTTC.

The rearrangement uses TRBV19 and TRBJ2-3, with unresolved D. The V gene's germline CDR1 is LNHDA and CDR2 SQIVND (reference sequence). The CDR3 has 12 amino acids. The V gene lost 8 bases and the J gene lost 3 bases, with 9 bases spanning the gap. The CDR3 DNA reads TGTGCCAGTCGGTCCCTTACAGATACGCAGTATTTT. It specifies CASRSLTDTQYF.

The chain recombines TRBV6-1 with TRBJ1-1, with 12 nucleotides matching TRBD1. The germline gives CDR1 MNHNS, CDR2 SASEGT. This CDR3 region has 15 residues. With 9 bases clipped from V and 7 bases from J, the junction kept 12 bases outside the gene matches. CDR3 in DNA: TGTGCCAGTGAGAATGGGGGACAGGGGGCAAGTGAAGCTTTCTTT. Translated: CASENGGQGASEAFF.

The chain has TRBV28 and TRBJ1-2; D call uncertain. The CDR3 has 12 residues. Trimming took 4 bases from V and 2 from J, leaving 5 bases between them. CDR1 MDHEN and CDR2 SYDVKM come from the germline V gene. CDR3 coding DNA: TGTGCCAGCAGTTCCCCGAACTATGGCTACACCTTC. Protein sequence: CASSSPNYGYTF.

V usage is TRBV5-1 and J usage is TRBJ2-2; D unclear. V was pared by 0 bases and J by 0 bases, with 6 bases between. The CDR3 loop spans 15 amino acids. Germline CDR1 reads SGHRS; CDR2 reads YFSETQ. DNA for the CDR3: TGCGCCAGCAGCTTGGTCGCAGCGAACACCGGGGAGCTGTTTTTT. It encodes CASSLVAANTGELFF.

This chain connects TRBV29-1 to TRBJ2-5; TRBD2 matches 9 bases. After removal of 5 bases from V and 4 bases from J, the junction contained 8 bases not matched to a gene. CDR3 length equals 14 residues. CDR1 and CDR2 from the germline V gene are SQVTM and ANQGSEA. Here the CDR3 DNA reads TGCAGCGTTCTTGGGGAAGCGGGAGGAGAGACCCAGTACTTC. It is translated as CSVLGEAGGETQYF.

V usage is TRBV4-2 and J usage is TRBJ2-7, with 8 bases matching TRBD1. After removal of 3 bases from V and 5 bases from J, the junction contained 9 bases not matched to a gene. Germline V gene data show CDR1 as LGHNA and CDR2 as YNFKEQ. The CDR3 length is 15 residues. The chain's CDR3 is CASSQLDRDMDEQYF. The CDR3 bases are TGTGCCAGCAGCCAGTTGGACAGGGATATGGACGAGCAGTACTTC.

The chain is built from TRBV15 and TRBJ1-1; TRBD1 matches 8 bases. Germline assignment: CDR1 LNHNV and CDR2 YYDKDF (reference sequence). CDR3 length: 16 residues. Trimming cost V 3 bases and J 1 base; bases outside gene matches: 7. The CDR3 DNA follows: TGTGCCACCAGCAGGGACAGGGCATTGACGAACACTGAAGCTTTCTTT. Translation: CATSRDRALTNTEAFF.

A note on this clone: Different DNA sequences within this sample yield the same CDR3. The chain combines TRBV5-1 with TRBJ1-1; D possibly corresponds to TRBD1 (5 bases). This CDR3 contains 14 residues. Germline values: CDR1 SGHRS, CDR2 YFSETQ. Trimming took off 1 base at V and 0 bases at J, with 7 bases between the two ends. This chain's CDR3 is CASSLSGMNTEAFF. DNA for the CDR3: TGCGCCAGCAGCTTGTCAGGGATGAACACTGAAGCTTTCTTT.

This chain uses TRBV7-3 with TRBJ2-5, with 8 bases matching TRBD1. The CDR3 is 15 residues long. Per the germline V gene, CDR1 is SGHTA and CDR2 is FQGTGA. V gave up 2 bases and J gave up 5 bases; unmatched junction bases: 7. Here the CDR3 reads CASSLGTGRGETQYF. The CDR3 bases are TGTGCCAGCAGCTTAGGGACAGGCCGTGGGGAGACCCAGTACTTC.

CDR3 in DNA: TGCGCCAGCAGCTTGCGGACAGGTGGCTATGGCTACACCTTC. This gives the protein CASSLRTGGYGYTF. V gene TRBV5-1 combines with J gene TRBJ1-2; TRBD1 aligns across 7 bases. CDR3 length equals 14 residues. Trimming removed 1 base from V and 4 bases from J; junction bases left unmatched: 4. Germline V CDR1 and CDR2: SGHRS, YFSETQ.

The V call is TRBV6-6, the J call TRBJ2-5; no clear D gene. The CDR3 contains 11 residues. Trimming shortened V by 5 bases and J by 5 bases, and 6 bases separated the two germline ends. Germline V gene sequence: CDR1 MNHNY, CDR2 SVGAGI (reference sequence). Written as DNA, the CDR3 is TGTGCCAGCAGTGCGGTGGAGACCCAGTACTTC. Protein product: CASSAVETQYF.

V and J are TRBV28 and TRBJ2-5; a weak D match, TRBD2 (5 bases). The J call may be incorrect, as the DNA end agrees better with TRBJ2-7. Germline values: CDR1 MDHEN, CDR2 SYDVKM. CDR3 size: 15 residues. DNA of the CDR3: TGTGCCAGCAGTTTCAGGAGAGGGAACTCCTACGAGCAGTACTTC. As protein: CASSFRRGNSYEQYF.

The V gene is TRBV28, the J gene TRBJ2-7, with TRBD1 matching 9 bases. Germline lookup yields CDR1 MDHEN and CDR2 SYDVKM. The CDR3 is 16 amino acids. The ends lost 6 bases at V and 4 bases at J; junction bases unmatched: 13. The CDR3 DNA is TGTGCCAGCAGACCCCCGCGGGACAGGGCCGTATACGAGCAGTACTTC. Translation: CASRPPRDRAVYEQYF.

The rearrangement joins TRBV6-6 to TRBJ1-2; the match to TRBD1 covers 9 bases. Germline CDR1 and CDR2: MNHNY and SVGAGI (reference sequence). This CDR3 contains 15 residues. Germline trimming cut 6 bases from V and 4 bases from J; bases unmatched to any gene: 9. CDR3 sequence: CASSLTGGVGYGYTF. The CDR3 nucleotides are TGTGCCAGCAGCCTCACAGGGGGCGTTGGCTATGGCTACACCTTC.

The chain joins TRBV5-1 to TRBJ2-3, with D possibly TRBD2 on 6 matching bases. Germline V gene sequence: CDR1 SGHRS, CDR2 YFSETQ. With 4 bases removed from V and 2 bases from J, the gap between germline ends came to 17 bases. This CDR3 has 16 amino acids. CDR3 in amino acids: CASSTGPSASTDTQYF. As DNA, the CDR3 is TGCGCCAGCAGCACCGGGCCTAGCGCCTCCACAGATACGCAGTATTTT.

The chain couples TRBV9 to TRBJ1-5, with 7 bases aligning to TRBD1. The CDR3 runs to 15 residues. The junction had 5 bases not matched to a gene; V was cut back by 4 bases and J by 1 base. The germline CDR1 and CDR2 sequences are SGDLS and YYNGEE. The CDR3 DNA is TGTGCCAGCAGCTTACAGGGGATAAGCAATCAGCCCCAGCATTTT. Translating it yields CASSLQGISNQPQHF.

The chain couples TRBV7-2 to TRBJ1-1; no firm D call. This CDR3 comprises 14 residues. Germline V gene sequence: CDR1 SGHTA, CDR2 FQGNSA. Between the trimmed V and J ends, which lost 6 bases and 0 bases, there was a span of 11 bases. CDR3 residues: CASSPNAMNTEAFF. CDR3 in DNA: TGTGCCAGCAGTCCTAATGCTATGAACACTGAAGCTTTCTTT.

This chain links TRBV2 with TRBJ2-3, with 16 bases lining up with TRBD2. The V gene end was trimmed by 6 bases and the J gene end by 5 bases; junction bases not matched to a gene: 8. The CDR3 length is 17 residues. The germline gives CDR1 SNHLY, CDR2 FYNNEI. CDR3 sequence (DNA): TGTGCCAGCAGGGGGACTAGCGGGAGGGCCGGAGGAGATACGCAGTATTTT. It is translated as CASRGTSGRAGGDTQYF.

This chain joins TRBV4-1 and TRBJ2-7; TRBD2 matches 12 bases. The germline gives CDR1 MGHRA, CDR2 YSYEKL. The trim removed 0 bases at V and 2 bases at J, leaving 5 bases unmatched. CDR3 length: 17 amino acids. The chain's CDR3 is CASSQEGRLAGAYEQYF. Written as DNA, the CDR3 is TGCGCCAGCAGCCAAGAAGGGAGACTAGCGGGGGCCTACGAGCAGTACTTC.